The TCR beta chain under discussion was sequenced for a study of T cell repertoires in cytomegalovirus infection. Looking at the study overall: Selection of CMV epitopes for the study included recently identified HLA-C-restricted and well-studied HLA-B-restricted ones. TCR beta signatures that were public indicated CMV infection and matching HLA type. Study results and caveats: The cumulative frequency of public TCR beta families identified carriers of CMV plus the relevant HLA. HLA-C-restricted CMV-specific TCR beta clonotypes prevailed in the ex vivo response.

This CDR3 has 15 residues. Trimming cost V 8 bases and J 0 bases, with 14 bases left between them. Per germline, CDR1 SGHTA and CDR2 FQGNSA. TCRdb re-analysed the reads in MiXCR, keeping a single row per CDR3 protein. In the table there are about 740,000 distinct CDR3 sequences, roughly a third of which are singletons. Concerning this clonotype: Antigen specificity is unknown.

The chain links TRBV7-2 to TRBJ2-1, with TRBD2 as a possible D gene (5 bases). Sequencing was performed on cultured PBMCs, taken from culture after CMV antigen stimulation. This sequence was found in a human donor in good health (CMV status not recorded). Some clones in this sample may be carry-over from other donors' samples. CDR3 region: CASCLTGSSYNEQFF. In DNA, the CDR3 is TGTGCCAGCTGCCTAACGGGAAGCTCCTACAATGAGCAGTTCTTC. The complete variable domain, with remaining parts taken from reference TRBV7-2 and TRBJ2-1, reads GAGVSQSPSNKVTEKGKDVELRCDPISGHTALYWYRQSLGQGLEFLIYFQGNSAPDKSGLPSDRFSAERTGGSVSTLTIQRTQQEDSAVYLCASCLTGSSYNEQFFGPGTRLTVL.